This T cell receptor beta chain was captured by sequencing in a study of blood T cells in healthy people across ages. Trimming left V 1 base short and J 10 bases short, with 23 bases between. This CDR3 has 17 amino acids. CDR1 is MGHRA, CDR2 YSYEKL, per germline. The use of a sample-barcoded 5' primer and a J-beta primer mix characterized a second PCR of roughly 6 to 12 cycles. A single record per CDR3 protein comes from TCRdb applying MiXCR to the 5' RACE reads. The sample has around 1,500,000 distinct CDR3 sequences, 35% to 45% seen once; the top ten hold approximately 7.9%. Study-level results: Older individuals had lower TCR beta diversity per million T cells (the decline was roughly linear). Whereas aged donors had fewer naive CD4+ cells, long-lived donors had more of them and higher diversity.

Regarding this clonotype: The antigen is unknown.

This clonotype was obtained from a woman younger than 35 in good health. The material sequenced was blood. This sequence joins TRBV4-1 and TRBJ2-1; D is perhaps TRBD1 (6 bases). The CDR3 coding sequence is TGCGCCAGCAGCCAAGCTGGGGGACAAACCTCATCCTACGAGCAGTTCTTC. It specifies CASSQAGGQTSSYEQFF.